This T cell receptor beta chain was retrieved from a study of T cell repertoires in ileal Crohn's disease. Study-wide background: All patients had surgery for stricturing (around 60%) or penetrating (39%) disease. General study results and limits: All patients with clonality above 26.8% had endoscopic recurrence.

Documented time point: neoterminal ileum biopsy at postoperative endoscopy, about 6 months after surgery. Patients were adults with ileal or ileocolonic Crohn's disease needing resection. Profiled with immunoSEQ multiplex PCR; TCRdb holds only in-frame clones, not every one. The sample lists more than 50,000 clones, around 90% occurring once. Germline values: CDR1 MRHNA, CDR2 SNTAGT. This CDR3 has 13 residues. Trimming pared 4 bases from V and 4 bases from J, leaving 10 bases between. This clone was recorded once. Its antigen is unidentified. This sequence originates from an adult with Crohn's disease. This chain connects TRBV6-4 to TRBJ1-2, with D tentatively TRBD1 (6 bases). The specimen was ileal tissue. CDR3 DNA sequence: TGTGCCAGCAGTGCAGGACAGCGCTATGGCTACACCTTC. This gives the protein CASSAGQRYGYTF.